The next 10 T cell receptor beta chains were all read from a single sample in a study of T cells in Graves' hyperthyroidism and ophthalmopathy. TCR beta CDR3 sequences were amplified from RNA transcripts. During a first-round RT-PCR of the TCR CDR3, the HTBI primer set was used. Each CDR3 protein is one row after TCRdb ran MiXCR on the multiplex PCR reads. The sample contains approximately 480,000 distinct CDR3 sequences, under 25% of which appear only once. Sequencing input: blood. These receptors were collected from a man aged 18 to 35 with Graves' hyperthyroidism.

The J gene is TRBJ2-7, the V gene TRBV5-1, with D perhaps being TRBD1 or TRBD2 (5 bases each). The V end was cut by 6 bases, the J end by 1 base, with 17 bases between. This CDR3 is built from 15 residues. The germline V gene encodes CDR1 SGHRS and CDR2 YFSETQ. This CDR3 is CASTLRDDPSYEQYF. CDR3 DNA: TGCGCCAGCACCTTACGGGACGACCCTTCCTACGAGCAGTACTTC.

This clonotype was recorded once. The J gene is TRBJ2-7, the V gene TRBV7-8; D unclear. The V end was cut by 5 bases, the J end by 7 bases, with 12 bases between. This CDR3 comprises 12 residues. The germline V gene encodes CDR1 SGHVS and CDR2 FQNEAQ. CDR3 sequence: CASSPQMREQYF. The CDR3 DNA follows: TGTGCCAGCAGCCCCCAGATGAGGGAGCAGTACTTC.

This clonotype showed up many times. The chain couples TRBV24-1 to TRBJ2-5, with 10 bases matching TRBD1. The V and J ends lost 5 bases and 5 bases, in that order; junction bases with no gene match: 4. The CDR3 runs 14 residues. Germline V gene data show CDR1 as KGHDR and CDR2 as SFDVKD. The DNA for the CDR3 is TGTGCCACCAGTGGACAGGGGGCAAGGGAGACCCAGTACTTC. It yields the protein CATSGQGARETQYF.

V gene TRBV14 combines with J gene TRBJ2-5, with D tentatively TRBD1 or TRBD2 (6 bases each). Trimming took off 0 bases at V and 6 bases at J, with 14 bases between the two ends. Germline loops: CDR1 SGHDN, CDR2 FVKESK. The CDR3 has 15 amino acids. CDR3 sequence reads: CASSQDGGGWKTQYF. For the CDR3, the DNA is TGTGCCAGCAGCCAAGATGGAGGGGGGTGGAAGACCCAGTACTTC.

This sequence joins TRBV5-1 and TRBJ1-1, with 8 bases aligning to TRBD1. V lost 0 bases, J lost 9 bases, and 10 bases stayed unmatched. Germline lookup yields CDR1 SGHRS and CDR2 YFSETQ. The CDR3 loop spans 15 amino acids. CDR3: CASSLEGQVATQAFF. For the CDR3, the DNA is TGCGCCAGCAGCTTGGAGGGACAGGTGGCAACCCAAGCTTTCTTT.

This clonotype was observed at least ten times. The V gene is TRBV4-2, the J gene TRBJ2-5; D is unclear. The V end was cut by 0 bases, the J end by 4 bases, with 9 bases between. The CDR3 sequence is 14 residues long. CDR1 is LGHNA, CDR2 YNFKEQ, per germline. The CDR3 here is CASSQERGSETQYF. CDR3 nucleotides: TGTGCCAGCAGCCAAGAGAGAGGATCAGAGACCCAGTACTTC.

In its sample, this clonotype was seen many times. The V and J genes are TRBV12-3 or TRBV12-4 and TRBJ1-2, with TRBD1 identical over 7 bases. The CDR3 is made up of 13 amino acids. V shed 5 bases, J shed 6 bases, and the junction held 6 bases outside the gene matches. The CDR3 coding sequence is TGTGCCAGCAGTAAGACAGGGCTGGATGGCTACACCTTC. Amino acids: CASSKTGLDGYTF.

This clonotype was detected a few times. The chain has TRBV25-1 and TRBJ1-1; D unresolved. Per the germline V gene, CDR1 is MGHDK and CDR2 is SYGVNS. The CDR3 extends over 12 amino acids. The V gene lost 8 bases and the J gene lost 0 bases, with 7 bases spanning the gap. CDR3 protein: CASLSMNTEAFF. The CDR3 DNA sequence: TGTGCCAGCCTTTCAATGAACACTGAAGCTTTCTTT. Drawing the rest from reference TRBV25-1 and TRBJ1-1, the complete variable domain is EADIYQTPRYLVIGTGKKITLECSQTMGHDKMYWYQQDPGMELHLIHYSYGVNSTEKGDLSSESTVSRIRTEHFPLTLESARPSHTSQYLCASLSMNTEAFFGQGTRLTVV.

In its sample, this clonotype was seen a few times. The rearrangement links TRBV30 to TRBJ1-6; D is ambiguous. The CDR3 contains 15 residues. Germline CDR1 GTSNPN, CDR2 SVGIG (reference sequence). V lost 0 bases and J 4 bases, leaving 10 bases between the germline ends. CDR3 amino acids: CAWSVRGWYNSPLHF. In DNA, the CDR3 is TGTGCCTGGAGTGTTCGGGGTTGGTATAATTCACCCCTCCACTTT.

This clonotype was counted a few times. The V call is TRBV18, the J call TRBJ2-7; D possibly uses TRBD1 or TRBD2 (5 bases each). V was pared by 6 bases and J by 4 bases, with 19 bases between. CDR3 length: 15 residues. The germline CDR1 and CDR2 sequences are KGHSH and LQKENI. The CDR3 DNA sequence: TGTGCCAGCTCCCCTAAGCCGGGGCCGTATTACGAGCAGTACTTC. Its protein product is CASSPKPGPYYEQYF.